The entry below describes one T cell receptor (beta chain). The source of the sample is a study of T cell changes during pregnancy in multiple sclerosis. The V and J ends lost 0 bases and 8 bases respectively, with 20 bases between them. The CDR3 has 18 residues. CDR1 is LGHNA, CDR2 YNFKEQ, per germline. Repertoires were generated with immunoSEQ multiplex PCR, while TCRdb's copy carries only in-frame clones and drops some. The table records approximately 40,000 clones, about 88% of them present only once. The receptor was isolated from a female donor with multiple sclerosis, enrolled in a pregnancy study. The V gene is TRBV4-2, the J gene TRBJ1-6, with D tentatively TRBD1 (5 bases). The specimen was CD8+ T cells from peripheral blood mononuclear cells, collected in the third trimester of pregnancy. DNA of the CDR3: TGTGCCAGCAGCCAAGAGGCTGTTGGCAGGGAGGTGGATTCACCCCTCCACTTT. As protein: CASSQEAVGREVDSPLHF.